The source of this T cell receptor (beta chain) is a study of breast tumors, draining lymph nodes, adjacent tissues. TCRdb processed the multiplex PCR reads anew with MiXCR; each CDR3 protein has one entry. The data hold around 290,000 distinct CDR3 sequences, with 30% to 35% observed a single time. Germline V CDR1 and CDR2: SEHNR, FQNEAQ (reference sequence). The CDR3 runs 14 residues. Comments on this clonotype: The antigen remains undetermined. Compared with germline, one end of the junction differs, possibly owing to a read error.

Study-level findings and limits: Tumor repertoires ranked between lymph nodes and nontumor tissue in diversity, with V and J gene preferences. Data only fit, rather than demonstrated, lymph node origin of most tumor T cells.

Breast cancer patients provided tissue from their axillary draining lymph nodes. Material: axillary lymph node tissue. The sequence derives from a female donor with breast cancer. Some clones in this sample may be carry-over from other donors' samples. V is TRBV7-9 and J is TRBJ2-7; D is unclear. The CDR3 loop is CASSLHGTTYGQYF. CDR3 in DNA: TGTGCCAGCAGTCTCCACGGAACCACCTACGGGCAGTACTTC.